The 18 T cell receptor beta chains listed next were all sequenced from one sample in a study of shared clonotypes between healthy human individuals. Sequencing was performed with immunoSEQ multiplex PCR; in TCRdb, only in-frame clones are kept and a portion is missing. The sample has roughly 2 million clones, approximately 94% seen once; the top ten hold about 1.1%. The naive CD8 population came from CD45RO-negative cells selected for CCR7, without terminally differentiated effector memory CD45RA+ cells. Sequenced: naive CD8+ T cells sorted from blood. The source is a young man in good health.

The chain combines TRBV28 with TRBJ2-7; D is possibly TRBD1 (5 bases). CDR3 length: 15 residues. Germline V gene data show CDR1 as MDHEN and CDR2 as SYDVKM. Deletions cut 7 bases from V and 7 bases from J, with 23 bases between. The CDR3 nucleotides read TGTGCCAGCACCAACAGGTTGAGTCCGACTTGGGAGCAGTACTTC. Amino acid sequence: CASTNRLSPTWEQYF. Looking up the rest from reference TRBV28 and TRBJ2-7 gives the full variable domain: DVKVTQSSRYLVKRTGEKVFLECVQDMDHENMFWYRQDPGLGLRLIYFSYDVKMKEKGDIPEGYSVSREKKERFSLILESASTNQTSMYLCASTNRLSPTWEQYFGPGTRLTVT.

In the case of this clone: Additional DNA sequences in this sample encode the identical CDR3. The V and J genes are TRBV7-9 and TRBJ2-3, with 8 bases aligning to TRBD2. Germline lookup yields CDR1 SEHNR and CDR2 FQNEAQ (reference sequence). The V segment lost 3 bases and the J segment 0 bases; nucleotides outside the gene matches: 5. This CDR3 has 16 residues. This chain's CDR3 is CASSFGLAASTDTQYF. The CDR3 DNA reads as TGTGCCAGCAGCTTCGGACTAGCAGCTAGCACAGATACGCAGTATTTT. The complete variable domain, with remaining parts taken from reference TRBV7-9 and TRBJ2-3, reads DTGVSQNPRHKITKRGQNVTFRCDPISEHNRLYWYRQTLGQGPEFLTYFQNEAQLEKSRLLSDRFSAERPKGSFSTLEIQRTEQGDSAMYLCASSFGLAASTDTQYFGPGTRLTVL.

This chain links TRBV19 with TRBJ1-1; the D gene is possibly TRBD1 (5 bases). The V gene lost 8 bases and the J gene lost 4 bases, with 17 bases spanning the gap. Germline V lookup: CDR1 LNHDA, CDR2 SQIVND (reference sequence). The CDR3 loop spans 14 amino acids. CDR3 bases: TGTGCCAGTGGTACCGGGACCCAGTTCACTGAAGCTTTCTTT. Residues: CASGTGTQFTEAFF.

The chain joins TRBV7-9 to TRBJ2-7, with 7 bases matching TRBD1. V lost 5 bases and J lost 7; bases outside the gene matches: 11. CDR3 length: 14 residues. Germline CDR1 is SEHNR and CDR2 is FQNEAQ (reference sequence). The chain's CDR3 is CASSLSEGAWEQYF. The CDR3 DNA sequence: TGTGCCAGCAGCCTTTCCGAGGGGGCCTGGGAGCAGTACTTC.

The chain uses TRBV6-5 and TRBJ2-5; a weak D match, TRBD2 (6 bases). The CDR3 covers 14 residues. CDR1 and CDR2 from the germline V gene are MNHEY and SVGAGI. The V and J ends lost 4 bases and 3 bases respectively, with 12 bases between them. The CDR3 coding sequence is TGTGCCAGCAGTTCCCCCCCGGGGGAAGAGACCCAGTACTTC. Translation gives CASSSPPGEETQYF.

The V gene is TRBV30, the J gene TRBJ1-2; D not certain. The CDR3 spans 13 residues. V dropped 4 bases and J dropped 2 bases, with 11 bases sitting between them. Germline V gene sequence: CDR1 GTSNPN, CDR2 SVGIG (reference sequence). CDR3 sequence (DNA): TGTGCCTGGATCCGCCCGGGGAACTATGGCTACACCTTC. Translating it yields CAWIRPGNYGYTF.

This clone turned up a few times. The chain links TRBV28 to TRBJ1-5; 10 positions match TRBD1. Germline trimming cut 7 bases from V and 5 bases from J; bases unmatched to any gene: 2. Germline V CDR1 and CDR2: MDHEN, SYDVKM. The CDR3 spans 13 residues. The CDR3 loop is CASTGTGDQPQHF. The CDR3 coding sequence is TGTGCCAGCACCGGGACAGGGGATCAGCCCCAGCATTTT.

The chain joins TRBV5-1 to TRBJ1-2, with TRBD1 as a possible D gene (6 bases). V gave up 2 bases and J gave up 8 bases, with 13 bases separating them. CDR1 is SGHRS and CDR2 is YFSETQ in the germline V gene. The CDR3 extends over 13 amino acids. CDR3: CASSLPEGGGYTF. The CDR3 region has the DNA TGCGCCAGCAGCTTACCCGAGGGGGGAGGCTACACCTTC.

The chain combines TRBV29-1 with TRBJ2-5; D call uncertain. The CDR3 runs to 13 residues. Trimming took off 7 bases at V and 5 bases at J, with 17 bases between the two ends. Germline loops: CDR1 SQVTM, CDR2 ANQGSEA. CDR3 amino acids: CSAHRLNTETQYF. DNA of the CDR3: TGCAGCGCGCACCGATTAAATACGGAGACCCAGTACTTC.

The chain couples TRBV6-5 to TRBJ2-3; perhaps D is TRBD1 or TRBD2 (5 bases each). This CDR3 contains 15 residues. Germline V lookup: CDR1 MNHEY, CDR2 SVGAGI. V shed 2 bases and J shed 0 bases, with 9 bases lying between them. CDR3 in DNA: TGTGCCAGCAGTTACGACGGGGCAAGCACAGATACGCAGTATTTT. Translating gives CASSYDGASTDTQYF.

The rearrangement uses TRBV4-1 and TRBJ1-4; D is ambiguous. CDR1 MGHRA and CDR2 YSYEKL come from the germline V gene. The V end lost 1 base, the J end lost 8 bases, and 11 bases lay between the germline ends. There are 14 residues in the CDR3. The CDR3 here is CASSQVQKEEKLFF. CDR3 in DNA: TGCGCCAGCAGCCAAGTGCAGAAGGAGGAAAAACTGTTTTTT.

This sequence joins TRBV5-6 and TRBJ2-7; a weak D match, TRBD2 (6 bases). The germline V gene has CDR1 SGHDT and CDR2 YYEEEE. Trimming shortened V by 0 bases and J by 3 bases, and 13 bases separated the two germline ends. The CDR3 spans 15 residues. CDR3 sequence (DNA): TGTGCCAGCAGCTTGGAGGGACTGGGCTACTACGAGCAGTACTTC. Amino acids: CASSLEGLGYYEQYF.

DNA for the CDR3: TGCGCCAGCTTAGAGGCCTCCGAGGGGACCCAGTACTTC. This sequence encodes CASLEASEGTQYF. The chain links TRBV10-2 to TRBJ2-5; possibly TRBD2 for D (5 bases). The CDR3 totals 13 residues. Deletions cut 8 bases from V and 7 bases from J, with 17 bases between. CDR1 WSHSY and CDR2 SAAADI come from the germline V gene.

The V and J genes are TRBV6-1 and TRBJ1-5; D not certain. Deletions cut 6 bases from V and 1 base from J, with 7 bases between. The V gene's germline CDR1 is MNHNS and CDR2 SASEGT. CDR3 length: 13 residues. The CDR3 DNA reads TGTGCCAGCAGCTCGATGAGCAATCAGCCCCAGCATTTT. Its translation is CASSSMSNQPQHF.

V is TRBV10-1 and J is TRBJ2-1; TRBD2 matches 7 bases. Losses at the gene ends were 1 base for V and 0 bases for J; bases not matched to a gene: 3. From germline, CDR1 is WNHNN and CDR2 SYGVQD (reference sequence). The CDR3 extends over 16 amino acids. The CDR3 sequence: CASSEYSGGSYNEQFF. The DNA of the CDR3 is TGCGCCAGCAGTGAGTACTCGGGAGGCTCCTACAATGAGCAGTTCTTC.

V gene TRBV27 combines with J gene TRBJ2-7, with 13 positions matching TRBD2. In germline, CDR1 is MNHEY, CDR2 SMNVEV (reference sequence). CDR3 size: 16 residues. V was clipped by 2 bases and J by 2 bases; unmatched bases: 3. This CDR3 is CASSLEGTSGAYEQYF. CDR3 DNA sequence: TGTGCCAGCAGTTTAGAGGGGACTAGCGGGGCCTACGAGCAGTACTTC.

This clone appeared a single time. The identical CDR3 is also encoded by other nucleotide sequences in the sample. The CDR3 reads CASSSRGDTQYF. The CDR3 region has the DNA TGTGCCAGCAGCTCGAGGGGGGATACGCAGTATTTT. J is TRBJ2-3 and V is TRBV13; D is possibly TRBD1 (6 bases). Germline V gene lookup returns CDR1 PRHDT and CDR2 FYEKMQ (reference sequence). This CDR3 spans 12 amino acids. Trimming shortened V by 4 bases and J by 6 bases, and 8 bases separated the two germline ends.

The rearrangement uses TRBV27 and TRBJ1-2; unclear D gene. This CDR3 spans 15 amino acids. CDR1 and CDR2 (germline): MNHEY, SMNVEV (reference sequence). Between the trimmed V and J ends, which lost 1 base and 4 bases, there was a span of 13 bases. The chain's CDR3 is CASSLFFSPGYGYTF. In nucleotides, the CDR3 is TGTGCCAGCAGTTTATTTTTCTCTCCGGGCTATGGCTACACCTTC.